The 32 T cell receptor beta chains reported below all come from one sample, sequenced in a study of T cells in Graves' hyperthyroidism and ophthalmopathy. RNA transcripts provided the source from which TCR beta CDR3 regions were amplified. In the first-round RT-PCR of the TCR CDR3, the HTBI primer set was used. One entry per CDR3 protein results from TCRdb running MiXCR on the multiplex PCR reads. The table lists about 560,000 distinct CDR3 sequences, 16% of them singletons. Sequencing input: blood. These receptors all come from a woman between 18 and 29 years old with Graves' hyperthyroidism.

The chain combines TRBV6-2 or TRBV6-3 with TRBJ2-7; TRBD1 matches 7 bases. The V segment lost 6 bases and the J segment 6 bases; nucleotides outside the gene matches: 17. CDR1 and CDR2 from the germline V gene are MNHEY and SVGEGT. The CDR3 loop spans 16 amino acids. For the CDR3, the DNA is TGTGCCAGCAGCGAGAACGCCAAACTCACAGGGGTCGAGCAGTACTTC. It codes for CASSENAKLTGVEQYF.

There are many counts of this clonotype. The chain recombines TRBV6-2 or TRBV6-3 with TRBJ1-5; possibly TRBD1 for D (5 bases). Trimming stripped 6 bases from V and 1 base from J, with 13 bases between. CDR3 size: 15 residues. Germline V CDR1 and CDR2: MNHEY, SVGEGT. The DNA for the CDR3 is TGTGCCAGCAGATTCCCAGGGATGAGCAATCAGCCCCAGCATTTT. It translates to CASRFPGMSNQPQHF.

The rearrangement uses TRBV29-1 and TRBJ1-2; weak D call: TRBD1 (6 bases). The CDR3 extends over 14 amino acids. The germline V gene encodes CDR1 SQVTM and CDR2 ANQGSEA. V lost 0 bases to trimming and J lost 5 bases, with 13 bases between them. DNA of the CDR3: TGCAGCGTTGAAGATACGGGGGCTCTTTATGGCTACACCTTC. Translating it yields CSVEDTGALYGYTF.

The gene calls are TRBV6-1 and TRBJ2-3; 9 bases line up with TRBD2. Germline assignment: CDR1 MNHNS and CDR2 SASEGT. The V and J ends lost 2 bases and 6 bases, in that order; junction bases with no gene match: 6. There are 15 residues in the CDR3. Written as DNA, the CDR3 is TGTGCCAGCAGTGAAATTAGCGGGGGAGTTGATACGCAGTATTTT. This sequence encodes CASSEISGGVDTQYF.

V and J are TRBV28 and TRBJ1-5, with D perhaps matching TRBD1 (6 bases). The germline V and J ends were trimmed by 6 bases and 5 bases, with 11 bases remaining between them. Germline V CDR1 and CDR2: MDHEN, SYDVKM. This CDR3 spans 13 amino acids. The DNA of the CDR3 is TGTGCCAGCAGGATTTACAGGGATCAGCCCCAGCATTTT. Translating gives CASRIYRDQPQHF. The whole variable domain, filled in from reference TRBV28 and TRBJ1-5, reads DVKVTQSSRYLVKRTGEKVFLECVQDMDHENMFWYRQDPGLGLRLIYFSYDVKMKEKGDIPEGYSVSREKKERFSLILESASTNQTSMYLCASRIYRDQPQHFGDGTRLSIL.

In this sample, this clonotype turned up many times. The rearrangement links TRBV28 to TRBJ2-7; either TRBD1 or TRBD2 may supply D (6 bases each). V dropped 4 bases and J dropped 4 bases, with 23 bases sitting between them. The germline CDR1 and CDR2 sequences are MDHEN and SYDVKM. The CDR3 is 17 residues long. The CDR3 spells CASSSPERGTPQYEQYF. The CDR3 DNA sequence: TGTGCCAGCAGTTCACCGGAGCGCGGGACACCTCAATACGAGCAGTACTTC.

This clonotype was counted a few times. V and J are TRBV5-1 and TRBJ1-1, with D perhaps matching TRBD1 (5 bases). The germline CDR1 and CDR2 sequences are SGHRS and YFSETQ. V lost 6 bases, J lost 2 bases, and 14 bases lay in between. The CDR3 extends over 14 amino acids. This CDR3 is CASTTAGGNTEAFF. The CDR3 coding sequence is TGCGCCAGCACCACCGCCGGGGGAAACACTGAAGCTTTCTTT.

This clonotype has at least ten counts. The chain couples TRBV6-1 to TRBJ1-1, with D possibly being TRBD1 (5 bases). The germline gives CDR1 MNHNS, CDR2 SASEGT. Trimming pared 6 bases from V and 1 base from J, leaving 9 bases between. This CDR3 region has 13 residues. The CDR3 DNA follows: TGTGCCAGCAGCGGGGGGAAGAACACTGAAGCTTTCTTT. It yields the protein CASSGGKNTEAFF.

CDR3 protein: CASSTQGGKLFF. The DNA of the CDR3 is TGTGCCAGCAGCACACAGGGGGGGAAACTGTTTTTT. The genes are TRBV3-1 and TRBJ1-4; TRBD1 matches 8 bases. Germline CDR1 reads LGHDT; CDR2 reads YNNKEL (reference sequence). The CDR3 loop spans 12 amino acids. V shed 5 bases, J shed 11 bases, and the junction held 4 bases outside the gene matches.

This clonotype was observed a handful of times. The gene calls are TRBV20-1 and TRBJ2-2; 8 bases map to TRBD2. The J segment lost 6 bases and the V segment lost 5 bases, leaving 11 bases of the junction unmatched. CDR3 size: 15 residues. Germline V lookup: CDR1 DFQATT, CDR2 SNEGSKA (reference sequence). CDR3 nucleotides: TGCAGTGCTCTTCTAGCGGGTGGGGGGTCCGGGGAGCTGTTTTTT. Encoded protein: CSALLAGGGSGELFF.

The J gene is TRBJ2-1, the V gene TRBV5-1; a possible D gene is TRBD2 (5 bases). The CDR3 has 17 residues. Germline V gives CDR1 SGHRS, CDR2 YFSETQ. Trimming removed 2 bases at V and 0 bases at J, with 15 bases between. In DNA, the CDR3 is TGCGCCAGCAGCTTTTTCGGGGAGTCGAGCTCCTACAATGAGCAGTTCTTC. This sequence encodes CASSFFGESSSYNEQFF.

This clonotype was counted many times. The chain couples TRBV11-3 to TRBJ2-3; 9 nucleotides match TRBD1. The CDR3 is 13 amino acids. The germline V gene encodes CDR1 SGHNT and CDR2 YENEEA. V gave up 11 bases and J gave up 1 base; unmatched junction bases: 4. CDR3 amino acids: CAGGDRGTDTQYF. The CDR3 DNA reads as TGTGCCGGGGGGGACAGGGGCACAGATACGCAGTATTTT.

This clonotype was recorded at least ten times. The CDR3 sequence: CASRVAGSDKNIQYF. CDR3 nucleotides: TGTGCCAGCAGGGTAGCGGGGAGTGACAAAAACATTCAGTACTTC. The V gene is TRBV7-2, the J gene TRBJ2-4; 8 positions match TRBD2. From germline, CDR1 is SGHTA and CDR2 FQGNSA. V shed 6 bases, J shed 3 bases, and the junction held 7 bases outside the gene matches. This CDR3 has 15 amino acids.

Details on this clonotype: A much more abundant neighbour one base away suggests this may be a read error. J is TRBJ2-1 and V is TRBV27; 8 bases fit TRBD1. This CDR3 has 15 amino acids. CDR1 MNHEY and CDR2 SMNVEV come from the germline V gene (reference sequence). The V and J ends lost 4 bases and 6 bases, in that order; junction bases with no gene match: 8. The CDR3 nucleotides read TGTGCCAGCAGTTCCCACGGACAGGGACTCAATGAGCAGTTCTTC. It translates to CASSSHGQGLNEQFF.

The rearrangement links TRBV5-1 to TRBJ2-1; D may be TRBD1 (6 bases). The CDR3 contains 12 residues. Trimming removed 4 bases at V and 7 bases at J, with 9 bases between. Germline V gene sequence: CDR1 SGHRS, CDR2 YFSETQ. CDR3: CASSPGANEQFF. The DNA for the CDR3 is TGCGCCAGCAGCCCAGGGGCGAATGAGCAGTTCTTC.

The chain employs TRBV24-1 and TRBJ1-3; a possible D gene is TRBD1 (5 bases). This CDR3 comprises 14 residues. The V gene's germline CDR1 is KGHDR and CDR2 SFDVKD. V gave up 5 bases and J gave up 2 bases, with 9 bases separating them. The chain's CDR3 is CATSGRDPGNTIYF. The CDR3 DNA sequence: TGTGCCACCAGTGGCAGGGACCCTGGAAACACCATATATTTT.

At least ten counts were recorded for this clonotype. The genes are TRBV7-8 and TRBJ2-7; D tentatively fits TRBD1 or TRBD2 (7 bases each). The V end lost 1 base, the J end lost 2 bases, and 12 bases lay between the germline ends. Germline assignment: CDR1 SGHVS and CDR2 FQNEAQ. This CDR3 is 15 amino acids long. The chain's CDR3 is CASSLESGGAYEQYF. DNA of the CDR3: TGTGCCAGCAGCTTAGAGTCAGGGGGGGCCTACGAGCAGTACTTC.

This clonotype was seen only a few times. The chain is built from TRBV7-2 and TRBJ2-3, with D possibly being TRBD2 (7 bases). CDR3 size: 15 residues. Germline V CDR1 and CDR2: SGHTA, FQGNSA. Trimming took 5 bases from V and 6 from J, leaving 18 bases between them. The CDR3 here is CASSLGGGGGDTQYF. The CDR3 DNA is TGTGCCAGCAGCCTAGGGGGTGGGGGGGGGGATACGCAGTATTTT.

The chain carries TRBV10-2 and TRBJ2-7; a possible D gene is TRBD1 (6 bases). The CDR3 totals 11 residues. CDR1 is WSHSY and CDR2 is SAAADI in the germline V gene. V dropped 10 bases and J dropped 5 bases, with 12 bases sitting between them. The CDR3 spells CATLTGNEQYF. CDR3 coding DNA: TGCGCCACCTTGACAGGCAACGAGCAGTACTTC.

Many counts were recorded for this clonotype. The genes are TRBV6-6 and TRBJ1-4; D call uncertain. There are 15 residues in the CDR3. Germline-derived CDR1 and CDR2 are MNHNY and SVGAGI (reference sequence). Trimming shortened V by 2 bases and J by 7 bases, and 14 bases separated the two germline ends. CDR3: CASSYRSESFEKLFF. Written as DNA, the CDR3 is TGTGCCAGCAGTTACCGCTCCGAAAGCTTTGAAAAACTGTTTTTT.

This clonotype was detected many times. V gene TRBV7-9 combines with J gene TRBJ1-6; D not certain. This CDR3 has 15 amino acids. V gave up 5 bases and J gave up 7 bases, with 15 bases separating them. Germline V gives CDR1 SEHNR, CDR2 FQNEAQ (reference sequence). CDR3 coding DNA: TGTGCCAGCAGCCCTGGTGCCGGGTTGAATTCACCCCTCCACTTT. Residues: CASSPGAGLNSPLHF.

This clonotype turned up a few times. The chain recombines TRBV7-9 with TRBJ1-2; D ambiguous. The germline CDR1 and CDR2 sequences are SEHNR and FQNEAQ (reference sequence). V was clipped by 1 base and J by 4 bases, with 10 bases between them. The CDR3 runs 14 residues. CDR3 sequence: CASSLDPGTYGYTF. The CDR3 bases are TGTGCCAGCAGCTTAGATCCGGGAACCTATGGCTACACCTTC.

Concerning this clonotype itself: Possible read error: a much larger clone is one base away. The gene calls are TRBV7-2 and TRBJ2-1, with D possibly being TRBD2 (6 bases). Germline loops: CDR1 SGHTA, CDR2 FQGNSA. This CDR3 is built from 15 residues. The CDR3 spells CASSPLADWYNKQFF. The DNA of the CDR3 is TGTGCCAGCAGCCCCTTAGCGGACTGGTACAATAAGCAGTTCTTC.

The V and J genes are TRBV19 and TRBJ1-1; D not certain. Germline assignment: CDR1 LNHDA and CDR2 SQIVND (reference sequence). Between the trimmed V and J ends, which lost 11 bases and 5 bases, there was a span of 18 bases. The CDR3 is 13 amino acids. CDR3 amino acids: CAASGKVGTEAFF. CDR3 coding DNA: TGTGCCGCCTCGGGGAAGGTTGGTACTGAAGCTTTCTTT.

At least ten counts were recorded for this clonotype. The chain combines TRBV7-9 with TRBJ2-7; a weak D match, TRBD2 (5 bases). The CDR3 covers 11 residues. The V and J ends lost 6 bases and 7 bases respectively, with 10 bases between them. Looked up from germline, CDR1 is SEHNR and CDR2 is FQNEAQ (reference sequence). This chain's CDR3 is CASRETGEQYF. In DNA form, the CDR3 reads TGTGCCAGCAGGGAAACGGGGGAGCAGTACTTC.

This clonotype showed up many times. This chain uses TRBV28 with TRBJ2-7; 8 bases are shared with TRBD1. The CDR3 sequence is 13 residues long. Germline CDR1 MDHEN, CDR2 SYDVKM. V was clipped by 7 bases and J by 4 bases; unmatched bases: 6. DNA for the CDR3: TGTGCCAGCAAGGGACAGGACGGATACGAGCAGTACTTC. Translated, it gives CASKGQDGYEQYF.

The chain couples TRBV14 to TRBJ2-2, with D maybe TRBD1 (5 bases). The CDR3 spans 15 residues. Between the trimmed V and J ends, which lost 0 bases and 1 base, there was a span of 6 bases. CDR1 is SGHDN, CDR2 FVKESK, per germline. In DNA, the CDR3 is TGTGCCAGCAGCCAAGATCAGGGGAACACCGGGGAGCTGTTTTTT. This gives the protein CASSQDQGNTGELFF.

This clonotype has at least ten counts. The chain has TRBV12-3 or TRBV12-4 and TRBJ2-1, with D possibly matching TRBD2 (6 bases). The V end was cut by 5 bases, the J end by 5 bases, with 10 bases between. The CDR3 totals 13 residues. The CDR3 protein is CASSPRDDNEQFF. The CDR3 nucleotides read TGTGCCAGCAGTCCGCGGGATGACAATGAGCAGTTCTTC.

The sample holds many counts of this clonotype. This chain connects TRBV20-1 to TRBJ1-1; TRBD1 might be the D (6 bases). The germline gives CDR1 DFQATT, CDR2 SNEGSKA (reference sequence). Deletions cut 4 bases from V and 3 bases from J, with 15 bases between. The CDR3 length is 14 residues. CDR3 sequence: CSATITQGYTEAFF. The CDR3 coding sequence is TGCAGTGCTACAATTACACAGGGTTACACTGAAGCTTTCTTT.

CDR3 in DNA: TGTGCCAGCAGCCGAGGACTAGCGGGGGGGGCAGATACGCAGTATTTT. It encodes CASSRGLAGGADTQYF. This chain connects TRBV3-1 to TRBJ2-3; 15 bases are a match to TRBD2. Germline-derived CDR1 and CDR2 are LGHDT and YNNKEL (reference sequence). CDR3 length: 16 residues. V gave up 4 bases and J gave up 4 bases; unmatched junction bases: 3.

At least ten counts were recorded for this clonotype. The chain carries TRBV7-3 and TRBJ2-2, with TRBD2 as a possible D gene (6 bases). This CDR3 contains 15 residues. Germline lookup yields CDR1 SGHTA and CDR2 FQGTGA. The V and J ends lost 0 bases and 6 bases respectively, with 11 bases between them. CDR3 sequence reads: CASSLTGTVAGELFF. The DNA for the CDR3 is TGTGCCAGCAGCTTAACCGGGACTGTGGCCGGGGAGCTGTTTTTT.

This clonotype has just a few counts. The junction shows a germline mismatch at one end, possibly a read error. The chain employs TRBV2 and TRBJ1-4; D unclear. The CDR3 totals 15 residues. Looked up from germline, CDR1 is SNHLY and CDR2 is FYNNEI. Written as DNA, the CDR3 is TGTGCCAGCATTATGGCGGACCCAACTAATGGAAAACTGTTTTTT. This sequence encodes CASIMADPTNGKLFF. Supplemented by reference TRBV2 and TRBJ1-4, the full variable domain reads EPEVTQTPSHQVTQMGQEVILRCVPISNHLYFYWYRQILGQKVEFLVSFYNNEISEKSEIFDDQFSVERPDGSNFTLKIRSTKLEDSAMYFCASIMADPTNGKLFFGSGTQLSVL.